Listed below are T cell receptor beta chains from one sample, sequenced in a study of blood T cell repertoires in COVID-19. Profiled with immunoSEQ multiplex PCR; TCRdb holds only in-frame clones, not every one. The data contain approximately 210,000 clones, approximately 90% of them singletons. Sample: PBMCs or T cells enriched from blood (not recorded which). These receptors originate from a woman aged 25 to 45 who had recovered from COVID-19. The CDR3 runs from the conserved cysteine through the conserved F or W. D genes are given only for firm matches. Not every row has a clone size; where given, it reads once, few, many or a size class.

>TRBV5-1|-|TRBJ1-1|TRBD1
CASSLDGQVLGMNTEAFF
TGCGCCAGCAGCTTGGACGGACAGGTACTTGGTATGAACACTGAAGCTTTCTTT
>TRBV13|-|TRBJ1-3|-
CASSLGQGSGNTIYF
TGTGCCAGCAGCTTAGGGCAGGGGTCTGGAAACACCATATATTTT
>TRBV7-3|-|TRBJ1-1|-
CASSLSSGTEAFF
TGTGCCAGCAGCTTATCATCGGGAACTGAAGCTTTCTTT
>TRBV10-3|few|TRBJ1-6|-
CAIRDAGDTNSPLHF
TGTGCCATCAGGGACGCCGGGGACACGAATTCACCCCTCCACTTT
>TRBV6-6|many|TRBJ2-3|TRBD1
CASSKNRGGGTDTQYF
TGTGCCAGCAGTAAAAACAGGGGTGGGGGAACAGATACGCAGTATTTT
>TRBV7-2|-|TRBJ1-5|-
CASSLIIGSDQPQHF
TGTGCCAGCAGCTTAATCATCGGGTCGGATCAGCCCCAGCATTTT
>TRBV30|-|TRBJ1-2|-
CAWSLGVGYGYTF
TGTGCCTGGAGTCTGGGAGTCGGCTATGGCTACACCTTC
>TRBV19|-|TRBJ1-5|TRBD1
CASMDRAYSNQPQHF
TGTGCCAGTATGGACAGGGCCTATAGCAATCAGCCCCAGCATTTT
>TRBV4-2|-|TRBJ1-4|TRBD1
CASSHDRDRTNEKLFF
TGTGCCAGCAGCCACGACAGGGACAGAACTAATGAAAAACTGTTTTTT
>TRBV13|-|TRBJ1-2|TRBD1
CASSPRTGEVYGYTF
TGTGCCAGCAGCCCTCGGACAGGGGAGGTCTATGGCTACACCTTC
>TRBV7-9|-|TRBJ2-5|-
CASSLVLAGNQETQYF
TGTGCCAGCAGCTTAGTATTGGCGGGGAATCAAGAGACCCAGTACTTC
>TRBV9|-|TRBJ1-2|TRBD1
CASSPGTASNYGYTF
TGTGCCAGCAGCCCTGGGACAGCTTCTAACTATGGCTACACCTTC
>TRBV6-2/TRBV6-3|-|TRBJ1-2|-
CASSYVRPTTNYGYTF
TGTGCCAGCAGTTACGTCAGGCCTACAACCAACTATGGCTACACCTTC
>TRBV7-8|-|TRBJ2-7|TRBD2
CASSLSGRNYEQYF
TGTGCCAGCAGCTTATCCGGGAGGAACTACGAGCAGTACTTC
>TRBV5-4|-|TRBJ2-3|-
CASSLEAPSTDTQYF
TGTGCCAGCAGCTTGGAAGCCCCTAGCACAGATACGCAGTATTTT
>TRBV29-1|-|TRBJ1-2|TRBD1
CSVAGTGDGYTF
TGCAGCGTTGCCGGGACAGGGGATGGCTACACCTTC
>TRBV19|-|TRBJ1-1|-
CASRSNGNTEAFF
TGTGCCAGTAGGAGCAATGGGAACACTGAAGCTTTCTTT
>TRBV15|-|TRBJ1-5|-
CATWGGGTQPQHF
TGTGCCACCTGGGGGGGTGGGACTCAGCCCCAGCATTTT
>TRBV7-8|once|TRBJ2-5|TRBD2
CASSPRRASGETQYF
TGTGCCAGCAGCCCGAGGAGGGCTAGCGGGGAGACCCAGTACTTC
>TRBV6-5|-|TRBJ1-3|-
CASSRKQGVGNTIYF
TGTGCCAGCAGCCGCAAGCAGGGCGTCGGAAACACCATATATTTT
>TRBV7-2|-|TRBJ1-5|-
CASSLGGTRGNQPQHF
TGTGCCAGCAGCTTAGGCGGGACTAGGGGCAATCAGCCCCAGCATTTT
>TRBV7-9|-|TRBJ1-3|-
CASSANRASSGNTIYF
TGTGCCAGCAGCGCCAACAGGGCTAGCTCTGGAAACACCATATATTTT
>TRBV12-3/TRBV12-4|few|TRBJ1-1|TRBD1
CASRGQGNTEAFF
TGTGCCAGCAGGGGACAGGGGAACACTGAAGCTTTCTTT
>TRBV18|-|TRBJ1-5|-
CASSPRGGGLGGNQPQHF
TGTGCCAGCTCACCCCGGGGAGGGGGATTGGGTGGGAATCAGCCCCAGCATTTT
>TRBV18|-|TRBJ1-2|-
CASSPSGVLNYGYTF
TGTGCCAGCTCACCATCGGGAGTTCTTAACTATGGCTACACCTTC
>TRBV7-2|-|TRBJ1-2|TRBD1
CASSPDRVGNYGYTF
TGTGCCAGCAGCCCAGACAGGGTAGGGAACTATGGCTACACCTTC
>TRBV7-3|-|TRBJ2-3|TRBD2
CASSSSGGIRDTQYF
TGTGCCAGCAGCTCTAGCGGGGGAATTCGAGATACGCAGTATTTT
>TRBV19|-|TRBJ2-7|-
CASSDPGGPSYEQYF
TGTGCCAGTAGTGATCCAGGGGGGCCGTCCTACGAGCAGTACTTC
>TRBV6-8|-|TRBJ2-5|TRBD2
CASSYSPGLTGGERETQYF
TGTGCCAGCAGTTACTCGCCCGGGTTGACGGGAGGGGAAAGGGAGACCCAGTACTTC
>TRBV5-4|-|TRBJ1-1|TRBD1
CASRTDRGFTEAFF
TGTGCCAGCAGAACAGACAGGGGGTTCACTGAAGCTTTCTTT
>TRBV5-3|-|TRBJ1-1|-
CARSRKDTLYTEAFF
TGTGCCAGAAGCCGTAAGGACACCCTTTATACTGAAGCTTTCTTT
>TRBV18|-|TRBJ1-5|TRBD1
CASSPPTGRNQPQHF
TGTGCCAGCTCACCCCCGACAGGGAGGAATCAGCCCCAGCATTTT
>TRBV18|few|TRBJ1-2|TRBD1
CASSPGTGGRYDGYTF
TGTGCCAGCTCACCAGGGACAGGTGGAAGGTATGATGGCTACACCTTC
>TRBV15|-|TRBJ2-1|TRBD2
CATSRRLAGVDEQFF
TGTGCCACCAGCAGAAGACTAGCGGGAGTCGATGAGCAGTTCTTC
>TRBV27|-|TRBJ1-6|-
CASSSYLTEYNSPLHF
TGTGCCAGCAGTTCCTATTTGACAGAATATAATTCACCCCTCCACTTT
>TRBV14|-|TRBJ2-5|TRBD2
CASSLWTSGGETQYF
TGTGCCAGCAGCCTCTGGACTAGCGGGGGGGAGACCCAGTACTTC
>TRBV18|-|TRBJ1-1|-
CASSPQYGQAAEAFF
TGTGCCAGCTCACCACAGTATGGGCAGGCAGCTGAAGCTTTCTTT
>TRBV19|-|TRBJ1-2|-
CASRMKTGANYGYTF
TGTGCCAGTAGGATGAAGACAGGCGCTAACTATGGCTACACCTTC
>TRBV10-3|-|TRBJ2-7|TRBD2
CAISQGTTAYEQYF
TGTGCCATCAGCCAAGGGACTACGGCCTACGAGCAGTACTTC